This T cell receptor (beta chain) emerged from a study of T cell responses to AZD1222 COVID-19 vaccine. Findings and limits, study-wide: Following two doses of AZD1222, Spike-specific TCR breadth and depth rose. Recipients of AZD1222 seropositive at baseline numbered only five or six.

As for this clone: The antigen remains undetermined.

The length of the CDR3 is 15 residues. The germline V gene has CDR1 SGHTA and CDR2 FQGTGA. The V and J ends lost 3 bases and 0 bases respectively, with 6 bases between them. Libraries were prepared by immunoSEQ multiplex PCR; TCRdb keeps only in-frame clonotypes and omits some of them. The sample yields some 140,000 clones, around 85% seen once. The TCR comes from an adult who received the MenACWY meningococcal vaccine as a control. The genes are TRBV7-3 and TRBJ2-6, with unresolved D. Sequencing used peripheral blood, obtained 28 days after the second dose of the MenACWY control vaccine. CDR3 amino acids: CASSFELSGANVLTF. In DNA, the CDR3 is TGTGCCAGCAGCTTTGAGCTCTCTGGGGCCAACGTCCTGACTTTC.